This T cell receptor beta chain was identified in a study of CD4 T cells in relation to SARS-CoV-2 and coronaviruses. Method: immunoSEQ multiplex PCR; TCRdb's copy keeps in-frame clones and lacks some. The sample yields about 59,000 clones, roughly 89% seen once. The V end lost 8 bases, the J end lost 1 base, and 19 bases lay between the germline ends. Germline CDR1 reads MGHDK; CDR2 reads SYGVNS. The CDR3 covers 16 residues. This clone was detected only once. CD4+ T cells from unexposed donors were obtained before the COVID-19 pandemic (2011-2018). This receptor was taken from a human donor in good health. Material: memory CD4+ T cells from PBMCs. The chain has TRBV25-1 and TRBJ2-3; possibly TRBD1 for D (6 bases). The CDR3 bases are TGTGCCAGCGTCCCCTCCTGGGGGCGCGGCACAGATACGCAGTATTTT. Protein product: CASVPSWGRGTDTQYF.